The sequence of this T cell receptor (beta chain) was determined in a study of cytomegalovirus exposure and HLA in healthy donors. Study background: Prior work identified some 120 million unique TCR beta sequences in around 170 million T cells.

This clone was observed a handful of times. Its antigen remains unknown. The PCR made use of 60 Vbeta and 13 Jbeta primers. Clones were sequenced by immunoSEQ multiplex PCR, and TCRdb holds only the in-frame ones, with some missing. The repertoire holds about 200,000 clones, with roughly 13% as singletons. V gave up 6 bases and J gave up 8 bases; unmatched junction bases: 6. Germline values: CDR1 LNHDA, CDR2 SQIVND (reference sequence). This CDR3 is 13 amino acids long. General study results and limits: About 87% or about 30% of the time was how often most TCR beta V segments were productive, according to an earlier analysis.

V and J are TRBV19 and TRBJ2-4; 8 bases are shared with TRBD1. The sequenced material came from PBMCs. This TCR derives from a man between 45 and 60 years old in good health and CMV-seropositive. The CDR3 DNA reads TGTGCCAGTAGAAAGACAGGGGAGGACATTCAGTACTTC. It specifies CASRKTGEDIQYF. The whole variable domain, filled in from reference TRBV19 and TRBJ2-4, reads DGGITQSPKYLFRKEGQNVTLSCEQNLNHDAMYWYRQDPGQGLRLIYYSQIVNDFQKGDIAEGYSVSREKKESFPLTVTSAQKNPTAFYLCASRKTGEDIQYFGAGTRLSVL.